This paragraph reports one T cell receptor beta chain. Its antigen is not identified. The sample originates from a study of cytomegalovirus exposure and HLA in healthy donors. Germline V lookup: CDR1 SQVTM, CDR2 ANQGSEA. There are 14 residues in the CDR3. Losses at the gene ends were 6 bases for V and 7 bases for J; bases not matched to a gene: 14. 60 Vbeta and 13 Jbeta primers were used in PCR. Generated by immunoSEQ multiplex PCR, the TCRdb table keeps only in-frame clones and is missing some. Of roughly 150,000 clones listed, approximately 80% are singletons. Study outcomes and limitations: Later work found that TCR association rates differed between HLA loci; DRB1 had the most and HLA-C the fewest. According to the study, some 160 TCR beta chains were cytomegalovirus-associated. A later analysis reportedly identified an Asian-associated ancestry cluster as carrying fewer N-insertions than the approximately 640-donor mean.

The receptor comes from a man aged 40-49 years in good health and CMV-seronegative. This chain connects TRBV29-1 to TRBJ1-2, with 7 positions matching TRBD1. The sequencing sample was made of PBMCs. The CDR3 protein is CSVGDDRVNLGYTF. The CDR3, as DNA: TGCAGCGTGGGGGATGACAGGGTGAATCTTGGCTACACCTTC.